The TCR beta chain under discussion was sequenced for a study of T cells after yellow fever vaccination. A 5'RACE template-switching step, the method used to make TCR cDNA, added a universal primer site and UMIs. TCRdb redid the calling of the 5' RACE reads with MiXCR, one entry per CDR3 protein. Of around 350,000 distinct CDR3 sequences listed, roughly 10% are singletons. The CDR3 is made up of 14 amino acids. Trimming took off 2 bases at V and 6 bases at J, with 12 bases between the two ends. CDR1 SGHRS and CDR2 YFSETQ come from the germline V gene. Findings and caveats of the study: Abundant bulk-population clonotypes could contaminate the FACS-sorted repertoires. Compared with primary, the secondary response was weaker and peaked at day 5, not 15.

Remarks on this clonotype: Its target is not known.

This specimen consisted of PBMCs, obtained on the day of the first yellow fever vaccination. The sequence came from a man aged 18-30 years who received the YFV17D yellow fever vaccine. V and J are TRBV5-1 and TRBJ2-1; tentative D call: TRBD1 (5 bases). The CDR3 loop reads CASSLLPGPNEQFF. The CDR3 coding sequence is TGCGCCAGCAGCTTATTACCAGGGCCCAATGAGCAGTTCTTC.